This passage covers 12 T cell receptor beta chains from one sample sequenced in a study of shared clonotypes between healthy human individuals. Clones were sequenced by immunoSEQ multiplex PCR, and TCRdb holds only the in-frame ones, with some missing. The table records hundreds of thousands of clones, roughly 94% of them present only once. Terminally differentiated effector memory CD45RA+ cells were left out of the naive CD8 fraction, which was CD45RO-negative and positively selected for CCR7. Sequenced sample: naive CD8+ T cells sorted from blood. The receptor source for this set is a man aged 30-40 years in good health.

Regarding this clone: This specimen includes other DNA sequences encoding the same CDR3. The V and J genes are TRBV30 and TRBJ2-3; a possible D gene is TRBD2 (5 bases). V lost 0 bases and J lost 2, with 9 bases in between. The CDR3 has 14 residues. Germline V gene lookup returns CDR1 GTSNPN and CDR2 SVGIG (reference sequence). In DNA, the CDR3 is TGTGCCTGGAGTGTACTAGGCACCACAGATACGCAGTATTTT. Its protein is CAWSVLGTTDTQYF. Full variable domain (remainder filled in from reference TRBV30 and TRBJ2-3): SQTIHQWPATLVQPVGSPLSLECTVEGTSNPNLYWYRQAAGRGLQLLFYSVGIGQISSEVPQNLSASRPQDRQFILSSKKLLLSDSGFYLCAWSVLGTTDTQYFGPGTRLTVL.

V and J are TRBV4-2 and TRBJ2-5; a possible D gene is TRBD1 (7 bases). The CDR3 is 15 amino acids. Germline CDR1 and CDR2: LGHNA and YNFKEQ. The V end was cut by 1 base, the J end by 1 base, with 10 bases between. Here the CDR3 reads CASSQGGDSQETQYF. For the CDR3, the DNA is TGTGCCAGCAGCCAAGGGGGGGACAGCCAAGAGACCCAGTACTTC.

This clone turned up a few times. V gene TRBV7-6 combines with J gene TRBJ1-1; D perhaps matches TRBD1 (6 bases). The CDR3 is 14 amino acids. Between the trimmed V and J ends, which lost 7 bases and 3 bases, there was a span of 15 bases. The germline CDR1 and CDR2 sequences are SGHVS and FNYEAQ. The CDR3 loop is CASIPGTPYTEAFF. The CDR3, as DNA: TGTGCCAGCATCCCCGGGACACCTTACACTGAAGCTTTCTTT. The whole variable domain, remainder taken from reference TRBV7-6 and TRBJ1-1, is GAGVSQSPRYKVTKRGQDVALRCDPISGHVSLYWYRQALGQGPEFLTYFNYEAQQDKSGLPNDRFSAERPEGSISTLTIQRTEQRDSAMYRCASIPGTPYTEAFFGQGTRLTVV.

The chain links TRBV28 to TRBJ2-2, with 11 positions matching TRBD2. With V trimmed by 5 bases and J by 5 bases, 10 bases remained unmatched. The CDR3 runs to 17 residues. CDR1 and CDR2 from the germline V gene are MDHEN and SYDVKM. Here the CDR3 reads CASSGTSGPPWTGELFF. CDR3 DNA sequence: TGTGCCAGCAGTGGGACTAGCGGTCCGCCTTGGACCGGGGAGCTGTTTTTT.

Comment on this clone: Within the sample, other DNA sequences also encode this same CDR3. This chain connects TRBV27 to TRBJ1-1, with unresolved D. Germline V CDR1 and CDR2: MNHEY, SMNVEV (reference sequence). This CDR3 contains 13 residues. V lost 2 bases and J lost 1, with 5 bases in between. CDR3 sequence reads: CASSLLENTEAFF. The CDR3 coding sequence is TGTGCCAGCAGTTTACTGGAGAACACTGAAGCTTTCTTT.

V gene TRBV7-9 combines with J gene TRBJ2-3; D remains unclear. Germline CDR1 is SEHNR and CDR2 is FQNEAQ (reference sequence). The CDR3 totals 15 residues. The germline V and J ends were trimmed by 4 bases and 0 bases, with 11 bases remaining between them. This CDR3 reads CASSSPFPSTDTQYF. The CDR3 DNA is TGTGCCAGCAGCTCCCCGTTCCCGAGCACAGATACGCAGTATTTT.

Here the CDR3 DNA reads TGCGCCAGCAGCCAATCGATAGCCTCCTACAATGAGCAGTTCTTC. This encodes CASSQSIASYNEQFF. The rearrangement links TRBV4-1 to TRBJ2-1; D gene unclear. V was pared by 2 bases and J by 0 bases, with 8 bases between. CDR1 and CDR2 (germline): MGHRA, YSYEKL. The CDR3 sequence is 15 residues long.

The rearrangement links TRBV30 to TRBJ1-4; the D gene is possibly TRBD1 (6 bases). This CDR3 comprises 15 residues. V was pared by 0 bases and J by 10 bases, with 18 bases between. CDR1 and CDR2 from the germline V gene are GTSNPN and SVGIG (reference sequence). CDR3 in DNA: TGTGCCTGGAGTGTACGCGGGCTATCAGGGGCAAAACTGTTTTTT. Translation gives CAWSVRGLSGAKLFF. Full variable domain (missing parts from reference TRBV30 and TRBJ1-4): SQTIHQWPATLVQPVGSPLSLECTVEGTSNPNLYWYRQAAGRGLQLLFYSVGIGQISSEVPQNLSASRPQDRQFILSSKKLLLSDSGFYLCAWSVRGLSGAKLFFGSGTQLSVL.

The genes are TRBV7-9 and TRBJ2-7; D call uncertain. This CDR3 region has 13 residues. Germline-derived CDR1 and CDR2 are SEHNR and FQNEAQ (reference sequence). The V and J ends lost 1 base and 4 bases respectively, with 8 bases between them. The CDR3 protein is CASSLEPPYEQYF. CDR3 DNA sequence: TGTGCCAGCAGCTTAGAGCCCCCTTACGAGCAGTACTTC.

This clone was seen once. The rearrangement links TRBV27 to TRBJ2-7, with 10 bases identical to TRBD1. Germline values: CDR1 MNHEY, CDR2 SMNVEV (reference sequence). CDR3 length: 15 amino acids. Trimming removed 8 bases from V and 0 bases from J; junction bases left unmatched: 7. The CDR3 protein is CASLGTGDNSYEQYF. The CDR3 DNA follows: TGTGCCAGCTTGGGGACAGGGGATAACTCCTACGAGCAGTACTTC.

V is TRBV6-1 and J is TRBJ2-2; tentatively, D is TRBD1 or TRBD2 (5 bases each). The CDR3 runs to 15 residues. V lost 0 bases and J lost 6, with 11 bases in between. Germline V gene data show CDR1 as MNHNS and CDR2 as SASEGT. CDR3 in DNA: TGTGCCAGCAGTGAAGCGGGGGTGGTGGCCGGGGAGCTGTTTTTT. Translation: CASSEAGVVAGELFF.

The chain employs TRBV14 and TRBJ2-7; 11 bases fit TRBD1. J was trimmed by 3 bases and V by 4 bases; bases with no gene match: 8. The germline gives CDR1 SGHDN, CDR2 FVKESK. This CDR3 has 16 amino acids. The CDR3: CASSLHPGQGVYEQYF. Here the CDR3 DNA reads TGTGCCAGCAGCCTTCATCCGGGACAGGGGGTCTACGAGCAGTACTTC.